The 28 T cell receptor beta chains reported below all come from one sample, sequenced in a study of T cells in tuberculosis. Libraries were prepared by immunoSEQ multiplex PCR; TCRdb keeps only in-frame clonotypes and omits some of them. The data contain about 58,000 clones, around 90% of them singletons. Cells were sorted from thawed PBMC rested overnight and stained with GMM-loaded CD1B tetramer, viability dye and anti-CD3. The lipid loaded on the CD1B tetramers was C32 glucose monomycolate from Rhodococcus equi. The sequencing input was CD1b-GMM tetramer-negative cells sorted from PBMCs. These receptors all stem from an adult woman with latent tuberculosis.

On this clone: As the CDR3 is not closed by the conserved phenylalanine or tryptophan, this likely results from a read error. The chain uses TRBV6-4 and TRBJ2-7, with D perhaps matching TRBD2 (6 bases). Germline CDR1 MRHNA, CDR2 SNTAGT. The CDR3 length is 15 residues. Deletions cut 4 bases from V and 2 bases from J, with 15 bases between. CDR3 sequence (DNA): TGTGCCAGCAGTGCGGAGTCGGGAGCGACCTACGAGCAGTACCTC. This codes for CASSAESGATYEQYL.

The chain couples TRBV4-2 to TRBJ2-6, with a possible D match to TRBD1 (6 bases). There are 16 residues in the CDR3. Trimming stripped 6 bases from V and 0 bases from J, with 12 bases between. Per germline, CDR1 LGHNA and CDR2 YNFKEQ. CDR3 loop: CASSGTPNSGANVLTF. For the CDR3, the DNA is TGTGCCAGCAGTGGGACACCCAACTCTGGGGCCAACGTCCTGACTTTC.

The chain carries TRBV28 and TRBJ1-2; 7 nucleotides line up with TRBD1. Trimming took 4 bases from V and 2 from J; bases not matched to a gene: 4. This CDR3 is built from 14 residues. CDR1 and CDR2 from the germline V gene are MDHEN and SYDVKM. CDR3 region: CASSSLTGNYGYTF. The CDR3 DNA is TGTGCCAGCAGTTCCCTGACAGGGAACTATGGCTACACCTTC.

The rearrangement links TRBV6-1 to TRBJ2-5; a weak D match, TRBD2 (5 bases). The CDR3 loop spans 13 amino acids. From germline, CDR1 is MNHNS and CDR2 SASEGT. With 7 bases removed from V and 11 bases from J, the gap between germline ends came to 20 bases. The CDR3 reads CASTPRRSWEQYF. The CDR3 DNA reads TGTGCCAGCACCCCTAGGAGGTCCTGGGAGCAGTACTTC.

This clone has a single count. This chain links TRBV7-6 with TRBJ1-1; TRBD1 matches 7 bases. J lost 4 bases, V lost 5 bases, and 13 bases had no gene match. Germline V gene sequence: CDR1 SGHVS, CDR2 FNYEAQ. The CDR3 has 16 residues. The CDR3 is CASSPGPSGGGTEAFF. The CDR3 DNA reads TGTGCCAGCAGCCCAGGGCCCTCAGGGGGTGGCACTGAAGCTTTCTTT. The full variable domain, with the rest looked up from reference TRBV7-6 and TRBJ1-1, is GAGVSQSPRYKVTKRGQDVALRCDPISGHVSLYWYRQALGQGPEFLTYFNYEAQQDKSGLPNDRFSAERPEGSISTLTIQRTEQRDSAMYRCASSPGPSGGGTEAFFGQGTRLTVV.

The rearrangement links TRBV28 to TRBJ2-1, with D uncertain. The CDR3 sequence is 12 residues long. Trimming removed 7 bases at V and 2 bases at J, with 6 bases between. Looked up from germline, CDR1 is MDHEN and CDR2 is SYDVKM. CDR3 in DNA: TGTGCCAGCATTTCGGCCTACAATGAGCAGTTCTTC. This sequence encodes CASISAYNEQFF.

The sample holds a few counts of this clone. The J gene is TRBJ2-3, the V gene TRBV4-2, with a possible D match to TRBD2 (6 bases). Germline V gene lookup returns CDR1 LGHNA and CDR2 YNFKEQ. The CDR3 totals 13 residues. V was shortened by 1 base and J by 5 bases, with 7 bases between the two germline ends. CDR3 in DNA: TGTGCCAGCAGCCAAGGCGGGATAGATACGCAGTATTTT. Protein product: CASSQGGIDTQYF.

This chain links TRBV14 with TRBJ1-1, with a tentative D call TRBD1 (5 bases). The CDR3 loop spans 13 amino acids. The germline V and J ends were trimmed by 1 base and 10 bases, with 13 bases remaining between them. Germline CDR1 is SGHDN and CDR2 is FVKESK. The CDR3 bases are TGTGCCAGCAGCCAAGTTCAGGGTGCTGCAGCTTTCTTT. Its translation: CASSQVQGAAAFF. The full variable domain, its missing parts supplied by reference TRBV14 and TRBJ1-1, is EAGVTQFPSHSVIEKGQTVTLRCDPISGHDNLYWYRRVMGKEIKFLLHFVKESKQDESGMPNNRFLAERTGGTYSTLKVQPAELEDSGVYFCASSQVQGAAAFFGQGTRLTVV.

The chain recombines TRBV6-1 with TRBJ1-1, with D possibly matching TRBD1 (5 bases). V was pared by 5 bases and J by 6 bases, with 19 bases between. The germline V gene has CDR1 MNHNS and CDR2 SASEGT. The CDR3 runs to 15 residues. CDR3: CASSSEQGLPPEAFF. CDR3 nucleotide sequence: TGTGCCAGCAGTTCAGAGCAGGGACTCCCGCCTGAAGCTTTCTTT.

V usage is TRBV28 and J usage is TRBJ2-7; 9 bases fit TRBD1. This CDR3 has 16 amino acids. Per germline, CDR1 MDHEN and CDR2 SYDVKM. V gave up 5 bases and J gave up 3 bases; unmatched junction bases: 11. Here the CDR3 DNA reads TGTGCCAGCAGTCCGGGGACAGGGAACTTTATCTACGAGCAGTACTTC. It is translated as CASSPGTGNFIYEQYF.

J is TRBJ2-7 and V is TRBV4-3, with 10 bases fitting TRBD2. Germline values: CDR1 LGHNA, CDR2 YSLEER. V shed 0 bases and J 2 bases; nucleotides not matched to a gene: 4. There are 16 residues in the CDR3. The CDR3 DNA follows: TGCGCCAGCAGCCAAGACCGAAGCGGGAGGGCCTACGAGCAGTACTTC. Amino acid sequence: CASSQDRSGRAYEQYF.

In its sample, this clone was seen once. The gene calls are TRBV4-1 and TRBJ2-5; 9 nucleotides line up with TRBD1. The germline gives CDR1 MGHRA, CDR2 YSYEKL. V lost 3 bases to trimming and J lost 4 bases; unmatched junction nucleotides: 12. This CDR3 is 17 amino acids long. The CDR3 protein is CASSQGILQGARETQYF. Written as DNA, the CDR3 is TGCGCCAGCAGCCAGGGTATATTACAGGGGGCCCGAGAGACCCAGTACTTC.

This sequence joins TRBV11-2 and TRBJ2-7, with 10 nucleotides matching TRBD1. V trimming: 1 base; J trimming: 5 bases; junction bases outside the gene matches: 11. CDR3 length: 17 amino acids. Germline-derived CDR1 and CDR2 are SGHAT and FQNNGV. The CDR3 DNA reads TGTGCCAGCAGCTTAGGGTTCCCGGGACAGGGGTTCCACGAGCAGTACTTC. This codes for CASSLGFPGQGFHEQYF.

The V call is TRBV27, the J call TRBJ1-5; 8 nucleotides agree with TRBD1. CDR1 is MNHEY, CDR2 SMNVEV, per germline (reference sequence). This CDR3 has 15 residues. V gave up 2 bases and J gave up 4 bases; unmatched junction bases: 4. CDR3 sequence reads: CASSLDRTGNQPQHF. The DNA of the CDR3 is TGTGCCAGCAGTTTAGACCGGACAGGGAATCAGCCCCAGCATTTT.

The chain uses TRBV28 and TRBJ2-1; 7 bases are a match to TRBD1. Germline CDR1 and CDR2: MDHEN and SYDVKM. CDR3 size: 11 residues. V dropped 5 bases and J dropped 12; count of bases not matched to a gene: 4. The CDR3: CASSPHRGQFF. The CDR3 DNA follows: TGTGCCAGCAGTCCTCACAGGGGGCAGTTCTTC. Full variable domain (outside the CDR3, taken from reference TRBV28 and TRBJ2-1): DVKVTQSSRYLVKRTGEKVFLECVQDMDHENMFWYRQDPGLGLRLIYFSYDVKMKEKGDIPEGYSVSREKKERFSLILESASTNQTSMYLCASSPHRGQFFGPGTRLTVL.

V usage is TRBV7-6 and J usage is TRBJ1-1; no clear D gene. Per the germline V gene, CDR1 is SGHVS and CDR2 is FNYEAQ. V was clipped by 5 bases and J by 1 base, with 8 bases between them. The CDR3 length is 13 residues. The CDR3 nucleotides read TGTGCCAGCAGCCTATCCGGGAACACTGAAGCTTTCTTT. Amino acid sequence: CASSLSGNTEAFF.

This clone was seen just once. This sequence joins TRBV6-6 and TRBJ1-1; 7 bases agree with TRBD1. Germline V gives CDR1 MNHNY, CDR2 SVGAGI (reference sequence). V trimming: 6 bases; J trimming: 7 bases; junction bases outside the gene matches: 8. CDR3 length: 13 residues. The CDR3 coding sequence is TGTGCCAGCAGGATCCGGGGGACAGATGAAGCTTTCTTT. As protein: CASRIRGTDEAFF.

Regarding this clone: Compared with germline, one end of the junction differs, possibly owing to a read error. The chain combines TRBV2 with TRBJ2-3, with D possibly TRBD2 on 7 matching bases. The germline gives CDR1 SNHLY, CDR2 FYNNEI. There are 14 residues in the CDR3. The CDR3 region is CASRERGHTYTQYF. The CDR3 nucleotides are TGTGCCAGCAGGGAGCGGGGACACACATATACGCAGTATTTT.

J is TRBJ1-2 and V is TRBV12-5, with 7 positions matching TRBD1. In germline, CDR1 is LGHNT, CDR2 FRNRAP. V gave up 5 bases and J gave up 4 bases; unmatched junction bases: 1. This CDR3 spans 12 amino acids. The CDR3 nucleotides read TGTGCTAGTGGTCAGGGGGGCTATGGCTACACCTTC. This sequence encodes CASGQGGYGYTF.

The J gene is TRBJ2-1, the V gene TRBV9; D is unclear. The CDR3 covers 14 residues. Germline V gene data show CDR1 as SGDLS and CDR2 as YYNGEE. The germline V and J ends were trimmed by 0 bases and 2 bases, with 6 bases remaining between them. The CDR3 loop is CASSVVETYNEQFF. The CDR3 DNA reads TGTGCCAGCAGCGTAGTAGAGACCTACAATGAGCAGTTCTTC.

In DNA form, the CDR3 reads TGTGCCAGCAGCTTATGGTCTAGCGGGCCAATGGGGGAGACCCAGTACTTC. Amino acids: CASSLWSSGPMGETQYF. The chain is built from TRBV7-6 and TRBJ2-5, with 8 bases that match TRBD2. This CDR3 comprises 17 residues. CDR1 is SGHVS, CDR2 FNYEAQ, per germline. V gave up 2 bases and J gave up 5 bases; unmatched junction bases: 13.

The chain links TRBV4-3 to TRBJ2-4, with 10 positions matching TRBD2. Germline-derived CDR1 and CDR2 are LGHNA and YSLEER. V shed 0 bases and J 7 bases; nucleotides not matched to a gene: 0. The CDR3 has 14 amino acids. The CDR3 loop reads CASSQELAGNIQYF. The CDR3 DNA sequence: TGCGCCAGCAGCCAAGAACTAGCGGGGAACATTCAGTACTTC.

The V gene is TRBV7-9, the J gene TRBJ2-5; 8 nucleotides match TRBD1. This CDR3 contains 14 residues. Trimming took 5 bases from V and 5 from J; bases not matched to a gene: 7. Germline assignment: CDR1 SEHNR and CDR2 FQNEAQ (reference sequence). CDR3: CASSPWTGRETQYF. The CDR3 DNA reads TGTGCCAGCAGCCCTTGGACAGGGAGGGAGACCCAGTACTTC.

This clone was picked up a small number of times. The chain couples TRBV4-1 to TRBJ2-3; weak D call: TRBD2 (6 bases). The V gene lost 1 base and the J gene lost 4 bases, with 12 bases spanning the gap. The CDR3 is 15 residues long. The germline V gene encodes CDR1 MGHRA and CDR2 YSYEKL. This chain's CDR3 is CASSQGGGSADTQYF. In DNA, the CDR3 is TGCGCCAGCAGCCAAGGAGGAGGGTCCGCAGATACGCAGTATTTT.

This clone came up once. V gene TRBV30 combines with J gene TRBJ1-1; TRBD1 matches at 9 bases. Trimming cost V 6 bases and J 5 bases; bases outside gene matches: 10. The CDR3 has 14 residues. In germline, CDR1 is GTSNPN, CDR2 SVGIG (reference sequence). CDR3 sequence reads: CACFRDRVGTEAFF. In DNA form, the CDR3 reads TGTGCCTGTTTCCGGGACAGGGTAGGGACTGAAGCTTTCTTT. Combining the CDR3 with reference TRBV30 and TRBJ1-1 gives the whole variable domain SQTIHQWPATLVQPVGSPLSLECTVEGTSNPNLYWYRQAAGRGLQLLFYSVGIGQISSEVPQNLSASRPQDRQFILSSKKLLLSDSGFYLCACFRDRVGTEAFFGQGTRLTVV.

The chain carries TRBV19 and TRBJ2-7, with TRBD1 matching over 8 bases. The CDR3 covers 14 residues. CDR1 is LNHDA and CDR2 is SQIVND in the germline V gene (reference sequence). The V and J ends lost 5 bases and 3 bases, in that order; junction bases with no gene match: 6. The CDR3, as DNA: TGTGCCAGTAGTGTCGGGACAGGCAACTACGAGCAGTACTTC. The encoded protein is CASSVGTGNYEQYF.

This clone was picked up one time. The chain has TRBV7-2 and TRBJ1-2; no reliable D call. V was cut by 4 bases and J by 3 bases, with 12 bases left in between. Germline V gene lookup returns CDR1 SGHTA and CDR2 FQGNSA. The CDR3 sequence is 14 residues long. The CDR3 coding sequence is TGTGCCAGCAGCTCAGTGTCTCCCCACTATGGCTACACCTTC. The encoded protein is CASSSVSPHYGYTF.

This chain links TRBV7-3 with TRBJ2-1; 7 positions match TRBD1. The V gene end was trimmed by 1 base and the J gene end by 9 bases; junction bases not matched to a gene: 9. Germline V CDR1 and CDR2: SGHTA, FQGTGA. The CDR3 totals 15 residues. In nucleotides, the CDR3 is TGTGCCAGCAGCTTAAAACCAAGAGGGGGCAGTGAGCAGTTCTTC. As protein: CASSLKPRGGSEQFF.